This T cell receptor (beta chain) was retrieved from a study of blood T cell repertoires in COVID-19. This CDR3 has 16 amino acids. V trimming: 6 bases; J trimming: 4 bases; junction bases outside the gene matches: 11. Germline V gene sequence: CDR1 SEHNR, CDR2 FQNEAQ (reference sequence). This clone was picked up one time. Libraries were prepared by immunoSEQ multiplex PCR; TCRdb keeps only in-frame clonotypes and omits some of them. Of under 250,000 clones listed, 65% to 85% are singletons. The chain joins TRBV7-9 to TRBJ2-5; 10 bases agree with TRBD1. Sequencing was performed on peripheral blood. This clonotype was sampled from a woman between 40 and 50 years old who had recovered from COVID-19. The CDR3 spells CASSVIGDRGRETQYF. The DNA for the CDR3 is TGTGCCAGCAGTGTTATCGGGGACAGGGGACGAGAGACCCAGTACTTC. The whole variable domain, remainder taken from reference TRBV7-9 and TRBJ2-5, is DTGVSQNPRHKITKRGQNVTFRCDPISEHNRLYWYRQTLGQGPEFLTYFQNEAQLEKSRLLSDRFSAERPKGSFSTLEIQRTEQGDSAMYLCASSVIGDRGRETQYFGPGTRLLVL.